This passage covers 29 T cell receptor beta chains from one sample sequenced in a study of PD-1 and CTLA-4 blockade in melanoma. Here immunoSEQ multiplex PCR was the method, and the copy in TCRdb shows in-frame clones only, minus some. The sample lists approximately 17,000 clones; over 65% were seen once. The material sequenced was CD8+ T cells from peripheral blood, taken before anti-PD-1 treatment. Receptors were obtained from a human donor with melanoma.

The V gene is TRBV27, the J gene TRBJ1-2; TRBD1 agrees at 9 bases. The germline V gene encodes CDR1 MNHEY and CDR2 SMNVEV (reference sequence). The V gene end was trimmed by 6 bases and the J gene end by 8 bases; junction bases not matched to a gene: 13. The CDR3 totals 15 residues. The DNA of the CDR3 is TGTGCCAGCAGACCTATTAGGACAGGGGATGGCGGCTACACCTTC. This gives the protein CASRPIRTGDGGYTF.

The chain couples TRBV4-1 to TRBJ1-1; no clear D gene. V lost 0 bases and J lost 11, with 13 bases in between. The CDR3 contains 13 residues. Germline loops: CDR1 MGHRA, CDR2 YSYEKL. The CDR3 reads CASSQETGLEAFF. The CDR3 DNA follows: TGCGCCAGCAGCCAAGAAACCGGTCTCGAGGCTTTCTTT.

The chain joins TRBV3-1 (or the pseudogene TRBV3-2) to TRBJ1-2; 8 bases are a match to TRBD1. This CDR3 region has 20 residues. CDR1 is LGHDT, CDR2 YNNKEL, per germline (reference sequence). The J segment lost 1 base and the V segment lost 1 base, leaving 17 bases of the junction unmatched. The CDR3 nucleotides are TGTGCCAGCAGCCAAGGCAGGGGGCTCGAGCAGGCGTTGAATAACTATGGCTACACCTTC. It codes for CASSQGRGLEQALNNYGYTF.

The chain has TRBV19 and TRBJ1-2; no clear D. V lost 3 bases and J lost 7, with 12 bases in between. CDR1 and CDR2 from the germline V gene are LNHDA and SQIVND (reference sequence). This CDR3 region has 13 residues. CDR3 residues: CASSMSAGFGYTF. The CDR3 nucleotides read TGTGCCAGTAGTATGAGTGCGGGGTTTGGCTACACCTTC.

The chain uses TRBV12-3 or TRBV12-4 and TRBJ1-1; tentative D call: TRBD1 (5 bases). This CDR3 region has 13 residues. Trimming left V 6 bases short and J 3 bases short, with 11 bases between. CDR3 amino acids: CASSPWGDTEAFF. The CDR3 region has the DNA TGTGCCAGCAGCCCCTGGGGGGACACTGAAGCTTTCTTT.

This clone was seen only a few times. The V and J genes are TRBV7-6 and TRBJ1-1, with D perhaps matching TRBD1 (6 bases). The CDR3 extends over 16 amino acids. Trimming pared 5 bases from V and 1 base from J, leaving 17 bases between. CDR1 is SGHVS, CDR2 FNYEAQ, per germline. As DNA, the CDR3 is TGTGCCAGCAGCCTAACAGGGATAGAAAGGAACACTGAAGCTTTCTTT. Residues: CASSLTGIERNTEAFF. The full variable domain, completed using reference TRBV7-6 and TRBJ1-1, is GAGVSQSPRYKVTKRGQDVALRCDPISGHVSLYWYRQALGQGPEFLTYFNYEAQQDKSGLPNDRFSAERPEGSISTLTIQRTEQRDSAMYRCASSLTGIERNTEAFFGQGTRLTVV.

CDR3 protein: CASSGRADSSYNEQFF. As DNA, the CDR3 is TGTGCCAGCAGTGGGCGAGCGGATAGCTCCTACAATGAGCAGTTCTTC. The gene calls are TRBV6-1 and TRBJ2-1; weak D call: TRBD2 (5 bases). Trimming removed 4 bases from V and 0 bases from J, with 13 bases in between. The CDR3 consists of 16 residues. Looked up from germline, CDR1 is MNHNS and CDR2 is SASEGT.

The chain carries TRBV21-1 and TRBJ2-7; the table assigns TRBD1, which was not confirmed against the DNA. TRBV21-1 is reported as a pseudogene. The CDR3 consists of 15 residues. Written as DNA, the CDR3 is TGTGCCAGCAGCCCGGGGGGACAGGGGATTTACGAGCAGTGCTTC. It is translated as CASSPGGQGIYEQCF.

The chain links TRBV6-2 or TRBV6-3 to TRBJ2-5; D ambiguous. V was trimmed by 3 bases and J by 1 base, leaving 15 bases between them. This CDR3 spans 16 amino acids. Germline loops: CDR1 MNHEY, CDR2 SVGEGT. Here the CDR3 reads CASSYPSARFQETQYF. Written as DNA, the CDR3 is TGTGCCAGCAGTTATCCATCGGCTAGATTCCAAGAGACCCAGTACTTC.

The chain has TRBV5-8 and TRBJ1-1; D ambiguous. Trimming shortened V by 9 bases and J by 6 bases, and 18 bases separated the two germline ends. Germline lookup yields CDR1 SGHTS and CDR2 YDEGEE. This CDR3 is built from 13 residues. As DNA, the CDR3 is TGTGCCATCCCGCCTACCAACCGGCCTGAAGCTTTCTTT. This codes for CAIPPTNRPEAFF.

The rearrangement uses TRBV7-2 and TRBJ2-7; no definite D call. CDR1 is SGHTA, CDR2 FQGNSA, per germline. Trimming cost V 3 bases and J 3 bases, with 12 bases left between them. This CDR3 comprises 14 residues. The CDR3 DNA reads as TGTGCCAGCAGCTTTACCCCAGGCGGCTACGAGCAGTACTTC. Amino acid sequence: CASSFTPGGYEQYF.

This clone was recorded a few times. The V call is TRBV15, the J call TRBJ1-1; TRBD1 agrees at 7 bases. Trimming removed 4 bases from V and 11 bases from J; junction bases left unmatched: 16. Looked up from germline, CDR1 is LNHNV and CDR2 is YYDKDF (reference sequence). The CDR3 is 15 amino acids. DNA for the CDR3: TGTGCCACCAGCATAAGCAGGACAGGAGAGTCCCAGGCTTTCTTT. Protein sequence: CATSISRTGESQAFF.

A few counts support this clone. The chain combines TRBV4-1 with TRBJ1-4; no clear D gene. Between the trimmed V and J ends, which lost 4 bases and 4 bases, there was a span of 22 bases. The V gene's germline CDR1 is MGHRA and CDR2 YSYEKL. The CDR3 sequence is 18 residues long. CDR3 bases: TGCGCCAGCAGCCCCGGTCCGGTTGGCGGCCGGAGTAATGAAAAACTGTTTTTT. Protein sequence: CASSPGPVGGRSNEKLFF.

This clone showed up just a few times. The chain is built from TRBV6-5 and TRBJ2-1; 9 bases agree with TRBD2. V shed 8 bases and J 3 bases; nucleotides not matched to a gene: 5. The germline V gene encodes CDR1 MNHEY and CDR2 SVGAGI. The CDR3 contains 14 residues. CDR3 protein: CASSLAGSYNEQFF. The CDR3 bases are TGTGCCAGCTCCCTAGCGGGAAGCTACAATGAGCAGTTCTTC.

The chain is built from TRBV4-1 and TRBJ2-1; TRBD1 agrees at 7 bases. The germline gives CDR1 MGHRA, CDR2 YSYEKL. The CDR3 is 17 residues long. The ends lost 0 bases at V and 0 bases at J; junction bases unmatched: 5. CDR3 loop: CASSQERAGGSYNEQFF. The CDR3 DNA sequence: TGCGCCAGCAGCCAAGAACGCGCAGGGGGCTCCTACAATGAGCAGTTCTTC.

The J gene is TRBJ1-2, the V gene TRBV29-1; D remains ambiguous. Germline CDR1 and CDR2: SQVTM and ANQGSEA. The germline V and J ends were trimmed by 1 base and 0 bases, with 6 bases remaining between them. This CDR3 has 13 residues. The CDR3 DNA is TGCAGCGTTGAAGCCGGGACTAACTATGGCTACACCTTC. It codes for CSVEAGTNYGYTF.

The chain combines TRBV7-9 with TRBJ2-7; 7 bases are shared with TRBD1. CDR3 length: 15 residues. J was trimmed by 3 bases and V by 4 bases; bases with no gene match: 9. Germline values: CDR1 SEHNR, CDR2 FQNEAQ (reference sequence). The CDR3 loop reads CASSSPRQGIYEQYF. The CDR3 DNA reads as TGTGCCAGCAGCTCTCCCAGACAGGGCATCTACGAGCAGTACTTC.

The chain combines TRBV5-6 with TRBJ2-2; tentative D call: TRBD2 (5 bases). Germline CDR1 and CDR2: SGHDT and YYEEEE. This CDR3 is 13 amino acids long. V lost 0 bases and J lost 6, with 6 bases in between. This CDR3 reads CASSLGAAGELFF. CDR3 DNA: TGTGCCAGCAGCTTGGGAGCGGCCGGGGAGCTGTTTTTT.

The chain links TRBV6-1 to TRBJ2-1, with D unclear. The V end was cut by 4 bases, the J end by 0 bases, with 13 bases between. This CDR3 has 16 amino acids. CDR1 and CDR2 (germline): MNHNS, SASEGT. The CDR3: CASSADGFGSYNEQFF. DNA of the CDR3: TGTGCCAGCAGTGCGGACGGTTTCGGCTCCTACAATGAGCAGTTCTTC.

The rearrangement uses TRBV10-1 and TRBJ1-5, with a weak D call TRBD1 (5 bases). V shed 0 bases and J shed 7 bases, with 22 bases lying between them. Germline loops: CDR1 WNHNN, CDR2 SYGVQD (reference sequence). The CDR3 spans 18 residues. CDR3 nucleotide sequence: TGCGCCAGCAGTGAGTCCAGGAGGGAACCCGACGGGGGACAGCCCCAGCATTTT. Translating it yields CASSESRREPDGGQPQHF.

The CDR3 DNA reads TGTGCCAGCAGCTTATATTCTCCACCCAACAATGAGCAGTTCTTC. Encoded protein: CASSLYSPPNNEQFF. The chain carries TRBV7-9 and TRBJ2-1; D gene uncertain. Germline V lookup: CDR1 SEHNR, CDR2 FQNEAQ (reference sequence). The CDR3 is 15 residues long. Trimming cost V 2 bases and J 5 bases, with 13 bases left between them.

This clone is a singleton in its sample. The rearrangement joins TRBV24-1 to TRBJ2-1, with 10 bases that match TRBD2. This CDR3 is built from 22 residues. Germline-derived CDR1 and CDR2 are KGHDR and SFDVKD. The V gene end was trimmed by 5 bases and the J gene end by 2 bases; junction bases not matched to a gene: 23. This chain's CDR3 is CATSGQRLLVAGGQSAYNEQFF. The CDR3, as DNA: TGTGCCACCAGTGGGCAGAGACTTTTGGTAGCGGGAGGCCAAAGCGCCTACAATGAGCAGTTCTTC.

The genes are TRBV29-1 and TRBJ2-1; 8 positions agree with TRBD1. After removal of 4 bases from V and 10 bases from J, the junction contained 12 bases not matched to a gene. CDR1 is SQVTM, CDR2 ANQGSEA, per germline. The CDR3 has 14 residues. In nucleotides, the CDR3 is TGCAGCGTTGGGTCAGACAGGGGTTTCGGGGAGCAGTTCTTC. Translating gives CSVGSDRGFGEQFF.

The CDR3 spells CASSQERLASWPGELFF. The CDR3 region has the DNA TGTGCCAGCAGCCAGGAAAGACTAGCTTCCTGGCCCGGGGAGCTGTTTTTT. The V gene is TRBV3-1 (or the pseudogene TRBV3-2), the J gene TRBJ2-2; 7 nucleotides match TRBD2. The germline CDR1 and CDR2 sequences are LGHDT and YNNKEL (reference sequence). The J segment lost 6 bases and the V segment lost 3 bases, leaving 13 bases of the junction unmatched. This CDR3 has 17 amino acids.

V usage is TRBV3-1 (or the pseudogene TRBV3-2) and J usage is TRBJ2-7; D possibly corresponds to TRBD1 (6 bases). CDR3 length: 15 amino acids. Trimming took 1 base from V and 4 from J, leaving 14 bases between them. Germline CDR1 LGHDT, CDR2 YNNKEL (reference sequence). CDR3 amino acids: CASSQAGRGIYEQYF. CDR3 bases: TGTGCCAGCAGCCAAGCGGGCAGGGGAATATACGAGCAGTACTTC.

This sequence joins TRBV5-8 and TRBJ1-6; 7 bases are a match to TRBD1. The CDR3 contains 16 residues. Germline CDR1 SGHTS, CDR2 YDEGEE. J gave up 10 bases and V 4 bases, and 14 bases lay outside the gene matches. The CDR3 DNA follows: TGTGCCAGCAGCCAACCGGCCCGGGACAGCTCCTCACCCCTCCACTTT. It specifies CASSQPARDSSSPLHF.

V is TRBV19 and J is TRBJ2-7; 11 bases line up with TRBD2. This CDR3 has 16 residues. The J segment lost 2 bases and the V segment lost 1 base, leaving 4 bases of the junction unmatched. Germline V gene sequence: CDR1 LNHDA, CDR2 SQIVND (reference sequence). The CDR3 coding sequence is TGTGCCAGTAGTATAGGGCTAGCGGGAGGCCCCTACGAGCAGTACTTC. It yields the protein CASSIGLAGGPYEQYF. Filled out from reference TRBV19 and TRBJ2-7, the complete variable domain reads DGGITQSPKYLFRKEGQNVTLSCEQNLNHDAMYWYRQDPGQGLRLIYYSQIVNDFQKGDIAEGYSVSREKKESFPLTVTSAQKNPTAFYLCASSIGLAGGPYEQYFGPGTRLTVT.

The rearrangement links TRBV2 to TRBJ1-1; TRBD1 matches at 9 bases. The CDR3 covers 15 residues. V gave up 0 bases and J gave up 2 bases; unmatched junction bases: 1. Germline V gene lookup returns CDR1 SNHLY and CDR2 FYNNEI. The CDR3 protein is CASSEATGGNTEAFF. DNA for the CDR3: TGTGCCAGCAGTGAAGCGACAGGGGGAAACACTGAAGCTTTCTTT. Drawing the rest from reference TRBV2 and TRBJ1-1, the complete variable domain is EPEVTQTPSHQVTQMGQEVILRCVPISNHLYFYWYRQILGQKVEFLVSFYNNEISEKSEIFDDQFSVERPDGSNFTLKIRSTKLEDSAMYFCASSEATGGNTEAFFGQGTRLTVV.

This rearrangement joins TRBV4-1 to TRBJ2-7; D is perhaps TRBD1 or TRBD2 (5 bases each). The germline CDR1 and CDR2 sequences are MGHRA and YSYEKL. The CDR3 is 14 residues long. V lost 1 base, J lost 3 bases, and 10 bases lay in between. The CDR3 is CASSQAGTYYEQYF. DNA for the CDR3: TGCGCCAGCAGCCAAGCGGGGACCTACTACGAGCAGTACTTC.